This T cell receptor (beta chain) came from a study of T cells in Graves' hyperthyroidism and ophthalmopathy. Germline CDR1 reads DFQATT; CDR2 reads SNEGSKA (reference sequence). Trimming at V came to 6 bases and at J to 4 bases, leaving 10 bases not matched to a gene. The CDR3 consists of 14 residues. Findings and caveats of the study: Separating ophthalmopathy from stable hyperthyroidism was achieved by a 13 V-J model. Appearing also in blood were most of the thyroid clonotypes expanded above 0.001.

The study left out patients who had uncontrolled infection, other autoimmune disease, pregnancy or lactation. PBMCs were collected from a roughly 9.7 ml volume of fresh peripheral blood. This clonotype occurred many times. As yet, its antigen is unknown. It was RNA transcripts that yielded the amplified TCR beta CDR3 regions. First-round RT-PCR of the TCR CDR3 relied on the HTBI primer set. Each CDR3 protein gets one entry after TCRdb re-called the multiplex PCR reads with MiXCR. The repertoire holds around 700,000 distinct CDR3 sequences, with roughly a sixth as singletons. The origin of this receptor is a woman aged 50 to 65 with Graves' hyperthyroidism that later progressed to Graves' ophthalmopathy. Sequencing was performed on blood. V is TRBV20-1 and J is TRBJ1-1; 8 bases match TRBD1. The CDR3 region has the DNA TGCAGTGCACGCCCAGGACAGGGAACCACTGAAGCTTTCTTT. This sequence encodes CSARPGQGTTEAFF.